This T cell receptor beta chain was retrieved from a study of vaccination effects on CD4 cells after COVID-19. Turning to this clone: Its matching antigen is unknown.

Sequencing was performed with immunoSEQ multiplex PCR; in TCRdb, only in-frame clones are kept and a portion is missing. There are 50,000 to 70,000 clones in the sample; around 85% occur only once, and approximately 2.4% lies in the top ten. At the end of 10 days of culture, CD4+ T cells were isolated. Participants were vaccinated with two doses of either the BNT162b2 or mRNA-1273 vaccine. This CDR3 spans 15 amino acids. CDR1 is LNHNV, CDR2 YYDKDF, per germline (reference sequence). Trimming left V 0 bases short and J 1 base short, with 10 bases between. This material consisted of CD4+ T cells from PBMCs cultured without peptide, taken after COVID-19 vaccination. This clonotype was sampled from a human donor who received a COVID-19 vaccine. This chain connects TRBV15 to TRBJ2-7; D might be TRBD1 (6 bases). DNA of the CDR3: TGTGCCACCAGCAGAGATCGTGGACAGTCCTACGAGCAGTACGTC. Encoded protein: CATSRDRGQSYEQYV.